The T cell receptor beta chain under discussion was sequenced for a study of cytomegalovirus exposure and HLA in healthy donors. The CDR3 covers 12 residues. After removal of 7 bases from V and 5 bases from J, the junction contained 6 bases not matched to a gene. Germline V gene sequence: CDR1 SQVTM, CDR2 ANQGSEA. The PCR employed 60 Vbeta primers together with 13 Jbeta primers. Assay used: immunoSEQ multiplex PCR; TCRdb lists only in-frame clones, some missing. The sample records roughly 130,000 clones, just over 65% being singletons. Sequencing was done on a sample of PBMCs. The chain has TRBV29-1 and TRBJ1-1; 8 bases line up with TRBD1. This receptor was taken from a woman aged 55-75 years in good health and CMV-seronegative. Here the CDR3 reads CSGATGGTEAFF. DNA of the CDR3: TGCAGCGGGGCCACAGGGGGGACTGAAGCTTTCTTT.